The present entry profiles one TCR beta chain with its context. The sample comes from a study of control samples from healthy donors and cancer patients. TCRdb's copy holds only in-frame clones and misses some; the assay was immunoSEQ multiplex PCR. The sample holds about 160,000 clones, nearly 96% seen once. Trimming took 4 bases from V and 10 from J; bases not matched to a gene: 11. This CDR3 is built from 16 residues. Germline V gene data show CDR1 as LGHDT and CDR2 as YNNKEL (reference sequence). The clonotype originates from a woman under 40 in good health. Material: blood. The rearrangement links TRBV3-1 (or the pseudogene TRBV3-2) to TRBJ2-1; 12 bases line up with TRBD2. This CDR3 reads CASSLRLAGARGEQFF. The CDR3 DNA reads as TGTGCCAGCAGCCTAAGACTAGCGGGGGCGAGAGGAGAGCAGTTCTTC.